This T cell receptor beta chain was sequenced in a study of blood T cell repertoires in COVID-19. Across the whole study: The analysed material was cDNA or gDNA that came from T cells, B-cell-depleted T cells, or PBMCs.

A single count supports this clone. V was cut by 2 bases and J by 0 bases, with 9 bases left in between. Germline V gene sequence: CDR1 SGDLS, CDR2 YYNGEE. This CDR3 contains 15 residues. Repertoires were generated with immunoSEQ multiplex PCR, while TCRdb's copy carries only in-frame clones and drops some. Among about 220,000 clones listed, 85% to 90% were seen once. The source material was PBMCs or T cells enriched from blood (not recorded which). The chain couples TRBV9 to TRBJ2-1; unclear D gene. This TCR derives from a woman between 18 and 29 years old in a cohort exposed to, infected with or recovered from COVID-19 (not recorded which). This CDR3 reads CASSVTVSSYNEQFF. For the CDR3, the DNA is TGTGCCAGCAGCGTCACAGTGAGCTCCTACAATGAGCAGTTCTTC.